Given below is one TCR beta chain in context. As yet, its antigen is unknown. Between the trimmed V and J ends, which lost 2 bases and 2 bases, there was a span of 11 bases. The CDR3 runs to 14 residues. CDR1 and CDR2 from the germline V gene are SGHTS and YDEGEE. This sample is part of a study of T cells in Graves' hyperthyroidism and ophthalmopathy. General study results and limits: Stable hyperthyroidism and ophthalmopathy were separated using 13 V-J signatures.

Amplification of TCR beta CDR3 regions was performed using RNA transcripts as template. The study used the HTBI primer set for a first-round RT-PCR of the TCR CDR3. TCRdb re-analysed the multiplex PCR reads in MiXCR, keeping a single row per CDR3 protein. The sample lists about 540,000 distinct CDR3 sequences; roughly 46% were seen once. The chain couples TRBV5-8 to TRBJ2-7; D perhaps matches TRBD1 (6 bases). The sample was peripheral blood or thyroid tissue (not recorded which). This sequence originates from a woman aged 18-30 years with Graves' hyperthyroidism. The CDR3 sequence is CASSFTGHPYEQYF. For the CDR3, the DNA is TGTGCCAGCAGCTTTACAGGGCATCCCTACGAGCAGTACTTC.